This T cell receptor (beta chain) was identified during a study of T-cell memory formation after mild COVID-19. The overall study: For the most part, TCR clusters were specific to one donor.

The V and J ends lost 1 base and 2 bases respectively, with 13 bases between them. The CDR3 covers 16 residues. The germline gives CDR1 SGHAT, CDR2 FQNNGV. Findings and caveats of the study: Later expanders leaned CD4+, whereas clones that contracted between day 15 and 85 were balanced CD4/CD8. Nothing confirmed that second-wave clones peaking on day 37 were specific for SARS-CoV-2.

The 5'RACE method, run with constant-segment primers, produced TCR alpha and TCR beta cDNA libraries (carrying sample barcodes and UMIs). TCRdb reprocessed the 5' RACE reads via MiXCR and lists one record per CDR3 protein. The table has some 320,000 distinct CDR3 sequences, about 15% seen once. This clonotype was observed a few times. As yet, its antigen is unknown. The sequence came from a young man who had mild COVID-19 (a few samples of this study predate the infection). Cell type and time point are not known. Sequenced: PBMCs or a T cell subset sorted from them (not recorded which). V is TRBV11-2 and J is TRBJ2-3; D gene uncertain. CDR3 sequence (DNA): TGTGCCAGCAGCTTAGGGTTGGGTGTCTCCACAGATACGCAGTATTTT. It is translated as CASSLGLGVSTDTQYF.